A single sample is the source of the 9 T cell receptor beta chains below, sequenced in a study of cytomegalovirus exposure and HLA in healthy donors. Assay used: immunoSEQ multiplex PCR; TCRdb lists only in-frame clones, some missing. The data contain some 110,000 clones, more than 75% of them singletons. Source material: PBMCs. These receptors were obtained from a man between 18 and 35 years old in good health and CMV-seronegative.

The chain recombines TRBV11-2 with TRBJ2-7; 10 bases agree with TRBD2. Germline CDR1 is SGHAT and CDR2 is FQNNGV. This CDR3 region has 16 residues. The V gene end was trimmed by 1 base and the J gene end by 5 bases; junction bases not matched to a gene: 8. The CDR3 loop reads CASSLGGLAGVNEQYF. The CDR3 DNA follows: TGTGCCAGCAGCTTAGGAGGGCTAGCGGGAGTGAACGAGCAGTACTTC.

The V gene is TRBV9, the J gene TRBJ2-3; tentative D call: TRBD2 (5 bases). Trimming took off 3 bases at V and 1 base at J, with 12 bases between the two ends. The CDR3 is made up of 15 amino acids. Looked up from germline, CDR1 is SGDLS and CDR2 is YYNGEE. The CDR3 DNA is TGTGCCAGCAGCGCCTTTTCCGGGGGCACAGATACGCAGTATTTT. Its translation: CASSAFSGGTDTQYF. Full variable domain (missing parts from reference TRBV9 and TRBJ2-3): DSGVTQTPKHLITATGQRVTLRCSPRSGDLSVYWYQQSLDQGLQFLIQYYNGEERAKGNILERFSAQQFPDLHSELNLSSLELGDSALYFCASSAFSGGTDTQYFGPGTRLTVL.

The chain joins TRBV6-5 to TRBJ2-2, with a tentative D call TRBD2 (6 bases). Germline CDR1 MNHEY, CDR2 SVGAGI. The CDR3 sequence is 14 residues long. Trimming removed 5 bases at V and 4 bases at J, with 11 bases between. The CDR3 loop is CASSVGGVTGELFF. In DNA form, the CDR3 reads TGTGCCAGCAGTGTAGGAGGGGTCACCGGGGAGCTGTTTTTT.

The gene calls are TRBV7-9 and TRBJ2-1, with 8 nucleotides matching TRBD2. The V gene's germline CDR1 is SEHNR and CDR2 FQNEAQ (reference sequence). The CDR3 runs 16 residues. J was trimmed by 4 bases and V by 5 bases; bases with no gene match: 10. In DNA form, the CDR3 reads TGTGCCAGCAGCAAAATAGCGGGGAGGGGTTACAATGAGCAGTTCTTC. Residues: CASSKIAGRGYNEQFF.

The chain links TRBV5-1 to TRBJ2-7, with 13 positions matching TRBD2. The germline CDR1 and CDR2 sequences are SGHRS and YFSETQ. The CDR3 consists of 16 residues. The V and J ends lost 2 bases and 6 bases, in that order; junction bases with no gene match: 8. The chain's CDR3 is CASSFVLAGGLTEQYF. The CDR3 bases are TGCGCCAGCAGCTTTGTACTAGCGGGAGGGTTGACCGAGCAGTACTTC. Using reference TRBV5-1 and TRBJ2-7 for the parts outside the CDR3, the full variable domain is KAGVTQTPRYLIKTRGQQVTLSCSPISGHRSVSWYQQTPGQGLQFLFEYFSETQRNKGNFPGRFSGRQFSNSRSEMNVSTLELGDSALYLCASSFVLAGGLTEQYFGPGTRLTVT.

The genes are TRBV5-4 and TRBJ2-7; TRBD2 is a possible D gene (5 bases). Germline assignment: CDR1 SGHNT and CDR2 YYREEE (reference sequence). The V and J ends lost 4 bases and 3 bases respectively, with 17 bases between them. The CDR3 spans 15 residues. CDR3 protein: CASSPGTTEFYEQYF. Here the CDR3 DNA reads TGTGCCAGCAGCCCGGGAACGACGGAATTCTACGAGCAGTACTTC. Filled out from reference TRBV5-4 and TRBJ2-7, the complete variable domain reads ETGVTQSPTHLIKTRGQQVTLRCSSQSGHNTVSWYQQALGQGPQFIFQYYREEENGRGNFPPRFSGLQFPNYSSELNVNALELDDSALYLCASSPGTTEFYEQYFGPGTRLTVT.

The chain employs TRBV5-1 and TRBJ2-7; D is unresolved. The CDR3 is 13 residues long. V lost 5 bases and J lost 0, with 9 bases in between. Germline V lookup: CDR1 SGHRS, CDR2 YFSETQ. The CDR3 sequence: CASSDSYSYEQYF. The CDR3 region has the DNA TGCGCCAGCAGTGACTCCTACTCCTACGAGCAGTACTTC. Supplemented by reference TRBV5-1 and TRBJ2-7, the full variable domain reads KAGVTQTPRYLIKTRGQQVTLSCSPISGHRSVSWYQQTPGQGLQFLFEYFSETQRNKGNFPGRFSGRQFSNSRSEMNVSTLELGDSALYLCASSDSYSYEQYFGPGTRLTVT.

V gene TRBV29-1 combines with J gene TRBJ1-5, with a weak D call TRBD1 (5 bases). Germline lookup yields CDR1 SQVTM and CDR2 ANQGSEA. The CDR3 contains 15 residues. V was pared by 5 bases and J by 0 bases, with 14 bases between. The CDR3 sequence: CSVCDSPYSNQPQHF. As DNA, the CDR3 is TGCAGCGTTTGTGACAGTCCCTATAGCAATCAGCCCCAGCATTTT. Drawing the rest from reference TRBV29-1 and TRBJ1-5, the complete variable domain is SAVISQKPSRDICQRGTSLTIQCQVDSQVTMMFWYRQQPGQSLTLIATANQGSEATYESGFVIDKFPISRPNLTFSTLTVSNMSPEDSSIYLCSVCDSPYSNQPQHFGDGTRLSIL.

The chain has TRBV6-5 and TRBJ1-1; 9 nucleotides line up with TRBD1. Trimming at V came to 5 bases and at J to 5 bases, leaving 6 bases not matched to a gene. Germline V gene lookup returns CDR1 MNHEY and CDR2 SVGAGI. This CDR3 comprises 14 residues. The CDR3 DNA is TGTGCCAGCAGTCAGGGACAGGGTAAAACTGAAGCTTTCTTT. Translation gives CASSQGQGKTEAFF.